This TCR beta chain was recovered during a study of cytomegalovirus exposure and HLA in healthy donors (dated by TCRdb to the late 2010s). The study in broad terms: An earlier analysis of 587 of the donors reported about 280 Gb of sequence data and 117 million unique TCR beta sequences obtained from about 170 million T cells. Among 300 to 450 genotyped donors of the cohort, an average of 235,054 unique TCR beta nucleotide sequences were sequenced per donor, around 18% of them non-productive. Donor age, sex, ethnicity and CMV serostatus were compiled together with the repertoire data. A later analysis re-examined previously published TCR beta repertoires from 600 to 700 donors and added high-resolution HLA genotyping to investigate patterns of TCR occurrence. The study aimed to test whether cataloging public T cell receptors could reveal signatures of past pathogen exposure. Typing coverage differed by locus: A, B, C, DRB1 and DQB1 were typed in about 620-640 donors, DQA1 in about 550, DPA1 in 600 to 610, and DPB1 in 472. The later analysis used no new phenotypic data to find candidate immune exposures, relying instead on TCR beta sequences and their occurrence across donors. Both class I and class II loci were covered by HLA typing, at four-digit resolution. Along with the approximately 650-subject first cohort, a separate validation cohort of over a hundred different subjects was used. In a later genetic analysis, genome-wide SNP genotypes for about three fifths of the 666 donors were used, and that subset was treated as a discovery cohort. Approximately 300 gigabases of sequencing data and approximately 92 million unique TCR sequences made up an early release that covered several hundred HLA-typed donors. About five DR-DQ haplotypes were treated as single units for association and clustering because of strong linkage in the cohort. The study combined high-throughput TCR immunosequencing, statistical association of individual TCRs with disease status, and machine learning to predict cytomegalovirus infection status. Of the approximately 370 genotyped donors, 65% to 90% were placed in the genetic ancestry cluster associated with self-reported Caucasian donors. The study used immunosequencing to profile the T cell repertoires of about 670 subjects and linked those repertoires to cytomegalovirus serostatus. All discovery cohort repertoires had been generated using a single sequencing platform. An earlier analysis of roughly 600 of the donors used high-throughput TCR beta sequencing to judge whether each TCR beta V gene segment behaved as functional or pseudogenic. Findings and caveats that apply to the study as a whole: Assigning TCR associations to individual alleles was difficult when HLA alleles, especially DR and DQ, strongly co-occurred. According to a later analysis, most CMV-associated TCR beta chains appeared to be HLA-restricted, and the HLA associations seemed to be driven largely by CMV exposure. In vitro tests confirmed that a few of the cytomegalovirus-associated TCR beta chains recognize cytomegalovirus antigens. In a later analysis, HLA-associated TCR beta chains were found to be more clonally expanded and to have lower generation probabilities than equally common non-associated chains. Correlated functional status among segregating V segments might reflect linkage disequilibrium, but an unknown experimental factor could not be ruled out. In a later analysis, several top co-occurrence clusters were reported to appear linked to parvovirus B19, influenza, CMV and Epstein-Barr virus. The authors suggested that the approach could potentially be extended to other disease states and immunological phenotypes. Cytomegalovirus status was reported to be diagnosed by the classifier with high specificity and sensitivity in both the original and validation cohorts. In a later analysis, around 15,000 TCR beta sequences were associated with specific HLA alleles at a false discovery rate of 0.05. A total of some 180 TCR beta chains were listed by the study as associated with cytomegalovirus. A further reported finding was that TCR beta sequences accurately predicted the HLA-A and HLA-B alleles for most subjects in the first cohort. Roughly uniform sequencing depth across donors was assumed in presence/absence analyses, although this assumption may not hold. Because counts were too low, roughly 16 rarely observed V segments, including chromosome 9 orphons, were excluded from the earlier analysis of several hundred of the donors. Compared with the roughly 700-donor mean, donors in an Asian-associated ancestry cluster had fewer N-insertions in productive TCRs, according to a later genetic analysis. Most TCR sequences were observed very rarely across donors, whereas some public TCRs were present in many individuals. CMV serostatus was the only immune exposure information available for the cohort. In a later analysis, the rate of TCR association differed among HLA loci, with DRB1 alleles having the most associated TCRs and HLA-C alleles having the fewest. In an earlier analysis of some 550 of the donors, most TCR beta V segments were observed in productive rearrangements about 87% or about 30% of the time, broadly matching IMGT annotations. Because some donors lacked HLA typing at each locus, the association tests relied only on the typed subset. The cohort was sequenced for TCR beta chains only, and without alpha or paired-chain data the features that could be detected were limited. In a later genetic analysis, a missense DCLRE1C variant was associated with V-gene and J-gene trimming of TCR beta chains, and the association was replicated in an independent cohort. The 87-base-pair reads could not distinguish some IMGT-functional V segments, including TRBV6-2 and TRBV6-3, so those segments were excluded. A cluster of highly shared sequence variants was judged likely to be a technical artifact of the sequencing pipeline.

About this clone itself: What this receptor recognizes is not known. Base qualities are not provided; no much larger clone lies one nucleotide away.

The protocol used for the library was the immunoSEQ multiplex PCR assay. The multiplex PCR relied on a mix of 60 forward primers for TCR Vbeta segments and 13 reverse primers for TCR Jbeta segments. The CDR3 region of rearranged TCR beta genes was amplified from genomic DNA by a multiplex PCR assay. On the Illumina HiSeq System, the amplified TCR beta libraries were sequenced as 87-base-pair reads. The original methods were these. A later analysis counted about 76 million unique TCR beta chains across the 666 repertoires, and around 9.9 million of these chains were shared by at least two donors. Raw reads were error-corrected and collapsed into unique sequences by a nearest-neighbor algorithm in which closely related sequences were merged to remove PCR and sequencing errors. CDR3 sequences were aligned to IMGT reference sequences to assign V, D and J gene segments. Each retained sequence needed at least a six-nucleotide match to both a V gene segment and a J gene segment. A rearrangement counted as productive if the CDR3 had no stop codons and remained in frame with V and J, and every other rearrangement counted as non-productive. Following IMGT convention, CDR3 was defined as the stretch from the second conserved V-encoded cysteine to the conserved J-encoded phenylalanine. The earlier analysis of some 580 of the donors excluded any sequence lacking an unambiguous match to a single V gene segment. In an earlier analysis of roughly 600 of the donors, a V segment was called functional when productive rearrangements were above 56.7%, and segregating when the standard deviation between donors exceeded 5%. To diagnose cytomegalovirus status from the catalog of TCR beta chain sequences, a statistical classification framework was built. In a later analysis, TCR nucleotide sequences were compared against IMGT/GENE-DB human TR gene sequences so that V and J genes could be assigned. The TCRdist pipeline was used in a later analysis to assign CDR3 sequences and most-parsimonious VDJ recombination scenarios. In a later analysis, each TCR beta chain was defined by its CDR3 amino acid sequence together with its V-gene family, and reads lacking a unique V-gene family were excluded. As a way to deal with suspected cross-contamination and a sequencing artifact, a later analysis dropped 450 to 700 nucleotide sequences that were highly shared and had low generation probability. In a later analysis, a clonal expansion index was calculated for each public chain from normalized within-repertoire ranks of inferred template counts. In a later analysis, generation probabilities were computed with a VDJ recombination model fitted to out-of-frame rearrangements, and the resulting probabilities were checked against IGoR. A later analysis scored TCR-TCR, TCR-HLA and TCR-CMV co-occurrence with hypergeometric tests, applying a repertoire-size bias correction to TCR pairs. A later analysis estimated false discovery rates by permuting HLA or CMV assignments 20 times. In a later analysis, co-occurring TCRs were grouped using DBSCAN, and TCRdist sequence similarity was added for clustering within HLA-allele-positive subsets. Co-occurrence clustering excluded repertoires with fewer than 30,000 or more than 120,000 public chains, plus five with anomalous nucleotide sharing. As stored in TCRdb, this immuneACCESS dataset retains in-frame rearrangements with V and J assigned. A fraction of the clones does not appear; measured against another copy, unresolved V genes explain less than half of the discrepancy, and the remainder lacks a known reason. That table gives V, J and clone size, and the DNA gave D and trimming. The sample has some 120,000 clones on record, roughly 80% of them singletons. Of the sample, 2.5% to 3.5% falls within the top ten clones.

The cohort comprised more than 550 healthy bone marrow donors. All cohort members were sampled while nominally healthy, although unrecorded immune exposures were likely present. The donor was CMV seronegative and was included in the group of several hundred seronegative cohort members. A peripheral blood sample was collected from each donor, and TCR beta sequencing was performed on peripheral blood mononuclear cells. Genomic DNA extraction from the blood cell samples was performed with the Qiagen DNeasy Blood Extraction Kit. Trimming accounts for 5 bases at V and 2 bases at J, while the number of junction bases matched to no gene is 2. The CDR1 and CDR2 encoded by the germline V gene (reference sequence) are LNHDA and SQIVND. The cysteine opens and the phenylalanine closes a CDR3 of 15 amino acids. Only the CDR3 DNA stays, 45 bases, in frame from base 1.

Sequencing input: PBMCs. Recombination connected TRBV19 to TRBJ1-4, with 10 middle bases fitting TRBD1. The TCR comes from a woman between 45 and 60 years old in good health and CMV-seronegative. The DNA sequence reads TGTGCCAGTAGTCGACAGGGGGCGACTAATGAAAAACTGTTTTTT. It specifies CASSRQGATNEKLFF.